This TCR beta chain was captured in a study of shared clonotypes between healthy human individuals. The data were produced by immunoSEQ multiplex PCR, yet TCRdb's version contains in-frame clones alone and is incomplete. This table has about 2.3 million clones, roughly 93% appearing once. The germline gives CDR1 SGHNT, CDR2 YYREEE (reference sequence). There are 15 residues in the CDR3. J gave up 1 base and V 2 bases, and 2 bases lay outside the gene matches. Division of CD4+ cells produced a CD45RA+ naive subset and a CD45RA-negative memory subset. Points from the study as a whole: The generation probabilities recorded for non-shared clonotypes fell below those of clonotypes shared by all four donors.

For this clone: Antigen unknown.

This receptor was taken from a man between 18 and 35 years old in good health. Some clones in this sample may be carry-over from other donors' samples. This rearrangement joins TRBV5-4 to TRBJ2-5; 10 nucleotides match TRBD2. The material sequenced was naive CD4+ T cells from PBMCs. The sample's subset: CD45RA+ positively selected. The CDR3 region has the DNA TGTGCCAGCAGCTTACTAGCGGGAAGCCAAGAGACCCAGTACTTC. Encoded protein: CASSLLAGSQETQYF.